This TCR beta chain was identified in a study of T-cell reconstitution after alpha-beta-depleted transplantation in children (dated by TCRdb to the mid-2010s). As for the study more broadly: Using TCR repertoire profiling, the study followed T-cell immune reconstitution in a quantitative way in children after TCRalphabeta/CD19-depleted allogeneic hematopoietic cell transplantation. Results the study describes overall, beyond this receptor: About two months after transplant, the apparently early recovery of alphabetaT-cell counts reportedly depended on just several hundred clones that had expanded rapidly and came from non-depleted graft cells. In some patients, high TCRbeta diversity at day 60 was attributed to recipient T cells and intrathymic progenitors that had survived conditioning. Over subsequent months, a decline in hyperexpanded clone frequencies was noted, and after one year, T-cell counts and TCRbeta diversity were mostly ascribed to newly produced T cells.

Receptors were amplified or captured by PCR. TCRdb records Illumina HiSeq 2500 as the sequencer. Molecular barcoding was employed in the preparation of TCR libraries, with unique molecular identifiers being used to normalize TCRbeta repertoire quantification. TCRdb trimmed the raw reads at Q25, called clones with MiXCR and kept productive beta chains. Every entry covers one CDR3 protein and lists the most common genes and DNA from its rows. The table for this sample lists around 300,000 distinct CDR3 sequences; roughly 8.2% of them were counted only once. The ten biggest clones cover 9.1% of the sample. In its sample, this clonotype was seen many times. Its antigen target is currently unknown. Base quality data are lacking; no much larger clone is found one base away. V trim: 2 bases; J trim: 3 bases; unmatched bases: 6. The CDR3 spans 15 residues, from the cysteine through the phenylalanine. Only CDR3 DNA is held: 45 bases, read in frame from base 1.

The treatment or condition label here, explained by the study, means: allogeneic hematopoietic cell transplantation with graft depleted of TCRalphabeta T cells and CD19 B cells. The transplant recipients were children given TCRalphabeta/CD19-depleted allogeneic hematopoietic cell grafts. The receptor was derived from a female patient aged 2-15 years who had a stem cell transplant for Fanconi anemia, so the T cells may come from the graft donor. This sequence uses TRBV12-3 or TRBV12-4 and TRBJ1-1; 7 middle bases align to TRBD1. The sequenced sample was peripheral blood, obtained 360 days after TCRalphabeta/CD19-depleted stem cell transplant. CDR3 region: CASSLWHRGYTEAFF. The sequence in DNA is TGTGCCAGCAGTTTATGGCACAGGGGTTACACTGAAGCTTTCTTT.